This T cell receptor beta chain was sequenced for a study of OX40 agonist ivuxolimab in advanced cancers. The CDR3 spans 12 residues. In germline, CDR1 is MDHEN, CDR2 SYDVKM. The ends were cut back, 10 bases at V and 4 bases at J, with 13 bases in the middle. Of note for this clone: Its specificity is unknown.

Notes on the study in general: CD8+ T cells averaged more expanded clones than CD4+.

Sequencing was performed with immunoSEQ multiplex PCR; in TCRdb, only in-frame clones are kept and a portion is missing. The sample shows over 50,000 clones, roughly 90% of them seen only once. The chain employs TRBV28 and TRBJ1-1; D is perhaps TRBD1 (6 bases). The source was CD4+ or CD8+ T cells sorted from blood, collected in a trial of the OX40 agonist ivuxolimab. The clonotype was recovered from an adult with an advanced solid tumor such as melanoma, head and neck, liver or kidney cancer. This CDR3 is CATGGLGTEAFF. The CDR3 DNA sequence: TGTGCCACCGGGGGGCTCGGCACTGAAGCTTTCTTT. The full variable domain, its missing parts supplied by reference TRBV28 and TRBJ1-1, is DVKVTQSSRYLVKRTGEKVFLECVQDMDHENMFWYRQDPGLGLRLIYFSYDVKMKEKGDIPEGYSVSREKKERFSLILESASTNQTSMYLCATGGLGTEAFFGQGTRLTVV.